The 7 T cell receptor beta chains below were found in one sample sequenced in a study of cytomegalovirus exposure and HLA in healthy donors. PCR employed 60 Vbeta and 13 Jbeta primers. Assay used: immunoSEQ multiplex PCR; TCRdb lists only in-frame clones, some missing. Of tens of thousands of clones listed, under 80% are singletons. Material for sequencing was PBMCs. These receptors originate from a young man in good health and CMV-seropositive.

This clone was detected once. The chain joins TRBV28 to TRBJ2-2; D may be TRBD2 (6 bases). The CDR3 sequence is 14 residues long. With 3 bases removed from V and 5 bases from J, the gap between germline ends came to 10 bases. Germline CDR1 and CDR2: MDHEN and SYDVKM. The CDR3 nucleotides read TGTGCCAGCAGTTTCGGTAGCGGAACCGGGGAGCTGTTTTTT. As protein: CASSFGSGTGELFF.

For the CDR3, the DNA is TGTGCCAGCAGTTACTCTAGACAGGGCACAGATACGCAGTATTTT. It translates to CASSYSRQGTDTQYF. The genes are TRBV6-5 and TRBJ2-3, with D maybe TRBD1 (6 bases). The germline gives CDR1 MNHEY, CDR2 SVGAGI. The CDR3 is made up of 15 amino acids. Trimming took off 0 bases at V and 1 base at J, with 8 bases between the two ends.

The rearrangement joins TRBV29-1 to TRBJ2-5; no definite D call. Trimming pared 3 bases from V and 1 base from J, leaving 9 bases between. Germline CDR1 reads SQVTM; CDR2 reads ANQGSEA. CDR3 length: 13 amino acids. CDR3 loop: CSVDVGSQETQYF. The CDR3 bases are TGCAGCGTTGATGTTGGCAGCCAAGAGACCCAGTACTTC.

The CDR3 DNA is TGTGCCAGCAGCTGGGACAACTCCTACGAGCAGTACTTC. Protein sequence: CASSWDNSYEQYF. The rearrangement joins TRBV11-2 to TRBJ2-7, with a weak D call TRBD1 (6 bases). Trimming removed 4 bases at V and 0 bases at J, with 7 bases between. Per germline, CDR1 SGHAT and CDR2 FQNNGV. The CDR3 is 13 residues long.

The gene calls are TRBV28 and TRBJ2-7, with D unresolved. The V end lost 3 bases, the J end lost 5 bases, and 5 bases lay between the germline ends. This CDR3 comprises 11 residues. Germline CDR1 MDHEN, CDR2 SYDVKM. The CDR3 DNA reads TGTGCCAGCAGTTTCAACAACGAGCAGTACTTC. Protein: CASSFNNEQYF.

The chain recombines TRBV28 with TRBJ2-7; D is possibly TRBD1 (5 bases). Trimming removed 11 bases at V and 2 bases at J, with 13 bases between. CDR3 length equals 12 residues. CDR1 MDHEN and CDR2 SYDVKM come from the germline V gene. This chain's CDR3 is CASYRSPYEQYF. The CDR3 DNA reads TGTGCCTCCTACAGGTCGCCCTACGAGCAGTACTTC.

This clone has a single count. The rearrangement links TRBV9 to TRBJ2-7, with 10 bases lining up with TRBD1. Germline V gene lookup returns CDR1 SGDLS and CDR2 YYNGEE. There are 13 residues in the CDR3. Trimming cost V 4 bases and J 6 bases; bases outside gene matches: 4. Written as DNA, the CDR3 is TGTGCCAGCAGCCCACGGACAGGGGGCGAGCAGTACTTC. This gives the protein CASSPRTGGEQYF.